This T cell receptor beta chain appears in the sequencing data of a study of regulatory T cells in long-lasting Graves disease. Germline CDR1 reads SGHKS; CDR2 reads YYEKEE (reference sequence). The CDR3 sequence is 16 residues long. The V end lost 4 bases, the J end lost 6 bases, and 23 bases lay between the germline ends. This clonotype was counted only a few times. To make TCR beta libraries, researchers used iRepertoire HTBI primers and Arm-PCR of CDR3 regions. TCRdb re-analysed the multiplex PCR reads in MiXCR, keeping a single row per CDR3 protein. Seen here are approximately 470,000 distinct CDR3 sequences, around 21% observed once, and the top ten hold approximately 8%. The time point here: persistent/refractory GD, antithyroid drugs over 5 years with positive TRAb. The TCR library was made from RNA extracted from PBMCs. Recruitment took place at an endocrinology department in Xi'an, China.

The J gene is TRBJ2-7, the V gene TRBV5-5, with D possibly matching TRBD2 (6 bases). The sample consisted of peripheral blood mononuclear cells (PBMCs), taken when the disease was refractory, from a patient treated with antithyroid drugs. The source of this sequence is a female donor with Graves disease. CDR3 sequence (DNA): TGTGCCAGCAGCCTACCGGAGGGTAGCGACCAACCCGAGCAGTACTTC. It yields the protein CASSLPEGSDQPEQYF.